Shown below are 23 T cell receptor beta chains from a single sample sequenced in a study of T cells in Graves' hyperthyroidism and ophthalmopathy. Researchers amplified the TCR beta CDR3 regions from RNA transcripts. The TCR CDR3 first-round RT-PCR relied on the HTBI primer set. Each CDR3 protein gets one entry after TCRdb re-called the multiplex PCR reads with MiXCR. The table records 500,000 to 800,000 distinct CDR3 sequences, about 14% of them present only once. The sequencing input was blood. These receptor sequences come from a woman between 45 and 60 years old with Graves' ophthalmopathy.

This clonotype was observed at least ten times. The chain recombines TRBV11-1 with TRBJ2-3; TRBD2 agrees at 12 bases. The germline CDR1 and CDR2 sequences are SGHAT and FQDESV (reference sequence). There are 15 residues in the CDR3. V lost 6 bases, J lost 7 bases, and 8 bases stayed unmatched. The CDR3 DNA reads as TGTGCCAGCAGTGGGAGACTAGCGGGAGCTTATACGCAGTATTTT. Its translation is CASSGRLAGAYTQYF.

The sample holds many counts of this clonotype. V gene TRBV15 combines with J gene TRBJ2-3, with 10 bases that match TRBD2. This CDR3 has 16 amino acids. CDR1 is LNHNV and CDR2 is YYDKDF in the germline V gene (reference sequence). Trimming took 0 bases from V and 4 from J; bases not matched to a gene: 4. As DNA, the CDR3 is TGTGCCACCAGCAGAGATCTAGCGGGAGTCTCAGATACGCAGTATTTT. It yields the protein CATSRDLAGVSDTQYF.

This chain joins TRBV6-2 or TRBV6-3 and TRBJ2-1; 10 bases line up with TRBD2. TRBJ2-7 explains the end of the DNA better; the J call may be wrong. The CDR3 is 19 residues long. CDR1 MNHEY and CDR2 SVGEGT come from the germline V gene. CDR3 sequence reads: CASSYVSSGSGKGLNEQYF. CDR3 DNA sequence: TGTGCCAGCAGTTACGTATCTAGCGGGAGTGGTAAGGGACTAAATGAGCAGTACTTC.

This clonotype has just a few counts. V usage is TRBV11-2 and J usage is TRBJ2-3; no reliable D call. Germline V gene data show CDR1 as SGHAT and CDR2 as FQNNGV. The CDR3 has 13 residues. V was shortened by 5 bases and J by 8 bases, with 14 bases between the two germline ends. The CDR3 here is CASSHSTLATQYF. Here the CDR3 DNA reads TGTGCCAGCAGCCATTCTACTCTTGCTACGCAGTATTTT.

In this sample, this clonotype turned up a few times. In DNA form, the CDR3 reads TGTGCCAGCAGCGTAGATCTAGCGGGAGTTGTTGGTCATGAGCAGTTCTTC. It is translated as CASSVDLAGVVGHEQFF. The chain has TRBV9 and TRBJ2-1, with 10 bases fitting TRBD2. In germline, CDR1 is SGDLS, CDR2 YYNGEE. This CDR3 comprises 17 residues. V lost 0 bases, J lost 8 bases, and 11 bases stayed unmatched.

This clonotype was observed at least ten times. The chain joins TRBV2 to TRBJ2-7; D is possibly TRBD1 (6 bases). V dropped 4 bases and J dropped 0 bases, with 10 bases sitting between them. The length of the CDR3 is 14 residues. Germline CDR1 reads SNHLY; CDR2 reads FYNNEI. The CDR3 sequence is CASSGQASSYEQYF. CDR3 sequence (DNA): TGTGCCAGCAGTGGACAGGCGAGCTCCTACGAGCAGTACTTC.

The chain combines TRBV12-3 or TRBV12-4 with TRBJ2-2; D is perhaps TRBD2 (6 bases). With 5 bases removed from V and 6 bases from J, the gap between germline ends came to 10 bases. CDR3 length equals 13 residues. The DNA of the CDR3 is TGTGCCAGCAGTCCGCGGGATTCCGGGGAGCTGTTTTTT. Its protein is CASSPRDSGELFF.

The genes are TRBV5-6 and TRBJ1-5; no reliable D call. The CDR3 spans 13 residues. Germline CDR1 is SGHDT and CDR2 is YYEEEE. V was clipped by 8 bases and J by 5 bases, with 14 bases between them. The CDR3 sequence is CASKFGSDQPQHF. The CDR3 DNA sequence: TGTGCCAGTAAGTTTGGTTCGGATCAGCCCCAGCATTTT.

This clonotype was recorded at least ten times. The CDR3 here is CASSGASTFSGNTIYF. The CDR3 nucleotides read TGTGCCAGCTCAGGAGCCTCTACCTTCTCTGGAAACACCATATATTTT. The rearrangement uses TRBV18 and TRBJ1-3; D not resolved. In germline, CDR1 is KGHSH, CDR2 LQKENI. The CDR3 sequence is 16 residues long. Deletions cut 5 bases from V and 0 bases from J, with 14 bases between.

This clonotype was observed at least ten times. The chain has TRBV7-3 and TRBJ2-7; TRBD2 agrees at 7 bases. Germline trimming cut 1 base from V and 6 bases from J; bases unmatched to any gene: 3. Germline values: CDR1 SGHTA, CDR2 FQGTGA. The CDR3 runs 13 residues. The CDR3 region has the DNA TGTGCCAGCAGCTTAATATCGGGGGGCGAGCAGTACTTC. Encoded protein: CASSLISGGEQYF.

This clonotype appeared many times. At one end, the junction sequence differs from germline, possibly due to a read error. The genes are TRBV27 and TRBJ1-1; maybe TRBD1 (6 bases). Looked up from germline, CDR1 is MNHEY and CDR2 is SMNVEV (reference sequence). This CDR3 is 14 amino acids long. The CDR3 reads CPPAGRGGCTEAFF. The CDR3 DNA sequence: TGCCCCCCAGCGGGCCGGGGGGGCTGCACTGAAGCTTTCTTT.

The CDR3: CSGAGEGYTF. CDR3 nucleotide sequence: TGCAGCGGGGCGGGGGAAGGCTACACCTTC. The rearrangement links TRBV29-1 to TRBJ1-2, with D possibly being TRBD1 (5 bases). The V end lost 7 bases, the J end lost 8 bases, and 11 bases lay between the germline ends. The germline V gene has CDR1 SQVTM and CDR2 ANQGSEA. CDR3 length: 10 amino acids.

This clonotype was counted a few times. The gene calls are TRBV29-1 and TRBJ1-2; TRBD1 might be the D (6 bases). Trimming left V 4 bases short and J 4 bases short, with 10 bases between. Germline V lookup: CDR1 SQVTM, CDR2 ANQGSEA. The CDR3 is 12 residues long. In DNA, the CDR3 is TGCAGCGTTGTGGACAGTATCTATGGCTACACCTTC. As protein: CSVVDSIYGYTF.

This clonotype came up many times. The V and J genes are TRBV7-2 and TRBJ1-1, with 8 bases lining up with TRBD1. V lost 5 bases, J lost 5 bases, and 10 bases stayed unmatched. Per germline, CDR1 SGHTA and CDR2 FQGNSA. The CDR3 sequence is 15 residues long. The CDR3, as DNA: TGTGCCAGCAGCGAAGGGGGGACAGGAGCGACTGAAGCTTTCTTT. This sequence encodes CASSEGGTGATEAFF.

This clonotype was detected ten times or more. The junction departs from the called germline gene at one end, perhaps through a read error. The gene calls are TRBV7-7 and TRBJ2-3; 12 bases agree with TRBD2. Germline assignment: CDR1 SSHAT and CDR2 FNYEAQ (reference sequence). This CDR3 has 23 amino acids. The CDR3 loop is CASSQTDLAGGPIPSIGTDTQYF. CDR3 sequence (DNA): TGTGCTAGCAGCCAAACTGATCTAGCGGGAGGGCCCATCCCCTCCATCGGCACAGATACGCAGTATTTT.

This clonotype has ten or more counts. V usage is TRBV27 and J usage is TRBJ2-3; the D is unclear. Germline CDR1 and CDR2: MNHEY and SMNVEV (reference sequence). The CDR3 length is 14 residues. V lost 3 bases, J lost 2 bases, and 9 bases lay in between. This chain's CDR3 is CASSFSAVTDTQYF. The CDR3 coding sequence is TGTGCCAGCAGTTTTTCGGCGGTCACAGATACGCAGTATTTT.

This clonotype has more than one count but fewer than ten. J is TRBJ2-1 and V is TRBV30; 8 bases fit TRBD2. The ends lost 0 bases at V and 5 bases at J; junction bases unmatched: 12. CDR1 and CDR2 (germline): GTSNPN, SVGIG (reference sequence). The CDR3 length is 17 residues. Here the CDR3 DNA reads TGTGCCTGGAGTGTACTTTCCCTAGCGGGTTTTAACAATGAGCAGTTCTTC. Protein product: CAWSVLSLAGFNNEQFF.

The table lists this clonotype with many counts. This rearrangement joins TRBV7-2 to TRBJ2-3; 11 nucleotides align to TRBD2. Germline lookup yields CDR1 SGHTA and CDR2 FQGNSA. The CDR3 has 15 residues. V shed 3 bases and J 5 bases; nucleotides not matched to a gene: 4. The CDR3 region is CASSFGLAGGDTQYF. The CDR3 nucleotides are TGTGCCAGCAGCTTCGGTCTAGCGGGAGGAGATACGCAGTATTTT.

In this sample, this clonotype turned up many times. CDR3 nucleotide sequence: TGTGCCAGCAGTGCACCCCGGGGTGGGACCTACACCTTC. Amino acids: CASSAPRGGTYTF. The chain joins TRBV28 to TRBJ1-2; perhaps TRBD1 as D (5 bases). Trimming took off 5 bases at V and 10 bases at J, with 17 bases between the two ends. This CDR3 is 13 amino acids long. Germline-derived CDR1 and CDR2 are MDHEN and SYDVKM.

The rearrangement uses TRBV4-3 and TRBJ2-3; D remains ambiguous. Germline CDR1 LGHNA, CDR2 YSLEER. Trimming took 2 bases from V and 0 from J, leaving 9 bases between them. The CDR3 is made up of 15 amino acids. CDR3 sequence reads: CASSQQTPSTDTQYF. CDR3 nucleotides: TGCGCCAGCAGCCAACAAACTCCTAGCACAGATACGCAGTATTTT.

In its sample, this clonotype was seen many times. The CDR3 loop reads CSARIVDREFSSTDTQYF. CDR3 in DNA: TGCAGTGCTAGGATCGTGGACAGGGAATTTTCTAGCACAGATACGCAGTATTTT. The rearrangement joins TRBV20-1 to TRBJ2-3; 8 bases fit TRBD1. Germline CDR1 is DFQATT and CDR2 is SNEGSKA (reference sequence). The CDR3 sequence is 18 residues long. The ends lost 3 bases at V and 0 bases at J; junction bases unmatched: 14.

This clonotype was seen ten or more times. The chain carries TRBV11-3 and TRBJ1-2, with TRBD1 matching 8 bases. Trimming took 5 bases from V and 3 from J; bases not matched to a gene: 8. CDR3 length equals 15 residues. Germline CDR1 SGHNT, CDR2 YENEEA. This CDR3 reads CASSVGQGQDYGYTF. As DNA, the CDR3 is TGTGCCAGCAGCGTAGGACAGGGTCAGGACTATGGCTACACCTTC.

The rearrangement uses TRBV19 and TRBJ1-2, with D possibly TRBD1 on 5 matching bases. Germline V gene data show CDR1 as LNHDA and CDR2 as SQIVND (reference sequence). This CDR3 is built from 13 residues. Between the trimmed V and J ends, which lost 6 bases and 4 bases, there was a span of 12 bases. The CDR3 region has the DNA TGTGCCAGTAGCGTTCGGGGCGCCTATGGCTACACCTTC. This gives the protein CASSVRGAYGYTF.